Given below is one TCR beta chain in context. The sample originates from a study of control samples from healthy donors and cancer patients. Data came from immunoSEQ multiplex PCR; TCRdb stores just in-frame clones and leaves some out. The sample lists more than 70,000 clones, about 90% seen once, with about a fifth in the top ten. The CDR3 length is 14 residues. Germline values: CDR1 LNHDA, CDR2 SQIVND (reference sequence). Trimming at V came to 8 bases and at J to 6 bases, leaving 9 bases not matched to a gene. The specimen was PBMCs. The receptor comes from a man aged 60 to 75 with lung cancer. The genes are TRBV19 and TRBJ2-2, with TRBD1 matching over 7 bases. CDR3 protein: CASLGMQGAGELFF. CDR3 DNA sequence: TGTGCCAGTCTTGGGATGCAGGGGGCCGGGGAGCTGTTTTTT.